Following are 2 T cell receptor beta chains from one sample sequenced in a study of blood T cell repertoires in COVID-19. Sequencing was performed with immunoSEQ multiplex PCR; in TCRdb, only in-frame clones are kept and a portion is missing. The sample gives around 150,000 clones, just over 85% of which show up once; less than 3.5% is in the top ten. The sample was peripheral blood. The receptor source for this set is a man between 65 and 79 years old with acute or convalescent COVID-19.

This chain joins TRBV27 and TRBJ2-3, with 8 bases matching TRBD2. From germline, CDR1 is MNHEY and CDR2 SMNVEV (reference sequence). The CDR3 loop spans 16 amino acids. Trimming took 4 bases from V and 2 from J; bases not matched to a gene: 8. CDR3 sequence reads: CASSSPSGSFTDTQYF. In DNA, the CDR3 is TGTGCCAGCAGTTCACCCAGCGGGAGTTTCACAGATACGCAGTATTTT.

The chain joins TRBV3-1 (or the pseudogene TRBV3-2) to TRBJ2-1, with 9 bases aligning to TRBD2. There are 12 residues in the CDR3. V shed 4 bases, J shed 13 bases, and the junction held 5 bases outside the gene matches. Germline lookup yields CDR1 LGHDT and CDR2 YNNKEL (reference sequence). The CDR3 protein is CASSLLSGSQFF. The CDR3 DNA sequence: TGTGCCAGCAGCCTCCTTAGCGGGAGTCAGTTCTTC.